This entry features one T cell receptor (beta chain) sequence. Its antigen is currently unknown. This entry belongs to a study of regulatory T cells in long-lasting Graves disease. CDR3 regions were amplified by Arm-PCR using iRepertoire HTBI primers to build TCR beta libraries. TCRdb reprocessed the multiplex PCR reads with MiXCR, giving one entry per CDR3 protein. The sample holds about 620,000 distinct CDR3 sequences; approximately 15% are singletons and the top ten take around a sixth. Study results and caveats: The persistent group shared 2,500 or so public clonotypes, more than the 966 shared by new patients.

This sample's time point: newly diagnosed GD, antithyroid drugs for less than 3 months. Researchers made the TCR library from RNA that was extracted from PBMCs. This sample also appeared in a second study, on T cells in Graves' hyperthyroidism and ophthalmopathy.

The TCR sequence derives from a woman in her thirties with Graves disease. The sample consisted of peripheral blood mononuclear cells (PBMCs), taken at new diagnosis, from a patient treated with antithyroid drugs.

The CDR3 region is CASSRGSVGNTIYF. The CDR3 coding sequence is TGTGCCAGCAGCCGAGGATCGGTTGGAAACACCATATATTTT. The J gene is TRBJ1-3, the V gene TRBV7-9; D unclear. CDR1 is SEHNR and CDR2 is FQNEAQ in the germline V gene (reference sequence). This CDR3 is built from 14 residues. Deletions cut 5 bases from V and 3 bases from J, with 11 bases between.